These T cell receptor beta chains were read from a single sample in a study of beta chain features in type 1 diabetes. Sequencing used immunoSEQ multiplex PCR; TCRdb keeps in-frame clones, though not all of them. The data contain about 320,000 clones, 14% of them seen just once; the ten biggest clones take up 6.7%. Sequencing was performed on central memory CD4+ T cells from blood. The receptors were gathered from a man aged 30-40 years in good health. Each CDR3 is given with its conserved first and last residue. D genes are given only for firm matches. Size is omitted from some rows. Given values are once, few, many or a class for expanded clones.

TRBV4-3,TRBD2,TRBJ2-1,NA,CASSQEGLAGGIKYNEQFF,TGCGCCAGCAGCCAAGAAGGACTAGCGGGAGGAATAAAATACAATGAGCAGTTCTTC
TRBV27,TRBD1,TRBJ2-7,NA,CASSLGGQGSYEQYF,TGTGCCAGCAGTTTAGGAGGACAGGGGTCCTACGAGCAGTACTTC
TRBV23-1,NA,TRBJ2-5,few,CASSIYGTSKETQYF,TGCGCCAGCAGTATTTACGGGACCAGTAAAGAGACCCAGTACTTC
TRBV30,NA,TRBJ2-3,NA,CAWTPLSTDTQYF,TGTGCCTGGACCCCCCTTAGCACAGATACGCAGTATTTT
TRBV9,NA,TRBJ1-4,few,CASAGGWRNEKLFF,TGTGCCAGCGCTGGGGGCTGGCGTAATGAAAAACTGTTTTTT
TRBV2,NA,TRBJ2-2,NA,CASSEVGGNTGELFF,TGTGCCAGCAGTGAAGTGGGGGGAAACACCGGGGAGCTGTTTTTT
TRBV5-6,NA,TRBJ2-5,NA,CASSFGGRETQYF,TGTGCCAGCAGCTTCGGGGGGCGCGAGACCCAGTACTTC
TRBV7-2,TRBD1,TRBJ2-5,NA,CASSSTGGSETQYF,TGTGCCAGCAGTTCCACAGGGGGCTCGGAGACCCAGTACTTC
TRBV19,NA,TRBJ1-2,NA,CASSIPGGGRYGYTF,TGTGCCAGTAGTATCCCCGGGGGCGGTCGGTATGGCTACACCTTC
TRBV4-1,NA,TRBJ1-5,NA,CASSQGGGQGGQPQHF,TGCGCCAGCAGCCAAGGGGGCGGGCAGGGTGGTCAGCCCCAGCATTTT
TRBV6-5,NA,TRBJ2-3,NA,CASRTDGDTQYF,TGTGCCAGCAGAACAGACGGAGATACGCAGTATTTT
TRBV6-6,TRBD2,TRBJ2-1,few,CASSGPGLAGGGEQFF,TGTGCCAGCAGTGGCCCGGGACTAGCGGGAGGGGGTGAGCAGTTCTTC
TRBV7-2,NA,TRBJ1-2,few,CASSLMGGGHGYTF,TGTGCCAGCAGCTTAATGGGGGGAGGCCATGGCTACACCTTC
TRBV6-5,NA,TRBJ1-2,NA,CASNNGPNYGYTF,TGTGCCAGCAATAATGGTCCTAACTATGGCTACACCTTC
TRBV2,NA,TRBJ2-3,NA,CASSLTSTTQYF,TGTGCCAGCAGTCTAACTAGTACGACGCAGTATTTT
TRBV6-1,NA,TRBJ2-1,few,CASSTDREGLGQFF,TGTGCCAGCAGTACGGACAGGGAGGGATTAGGTCAGTTCTTC
TRBV15,NA,TRBJ2-1,many,CATSRDLSGEEFF,TGTGCCACCAGCAGAGATCTTTCGGGAGAGGAGTTCTTC
TRBV4-3,NA,TRBJ1-5,few,CASSQDIGARQPQHF,TGCGCCAGCAGCCAAGATATTGGGGCGCGTCAGCCCCAGCATTTT
TRBV19,NA,TRBJ1-2,NA,CASSPDPYRNANYGYTF,TGTGCCAGTAGCCCTGACCCCTACAGGAACGCTAACTATGGCTACACCTTC
TRBV10-3,NA,TRBJ2-3,few,CAISESVKRGTDTQYF,TGTGCCATCAGTGAGTCGGTAAAGCGGGGCACAGATACGCAGTATTTT
TRBV7-2,NA,TRBJ2-5,NA,CASSFGGGHGTQYF,TGTGCCAGCAGCTTCGGAGGTGGGCATGGGACCCAGTACTTC
TRBV7-8,TRBD2,TRBJ2-1,NA,CASRETRTSGNNEQFF,TGTGCCAGCAGGGAAACTAGGACTAGCGGGAACAATGAGCAGTTCTTC
TRBV30,NA,TRBJ2-1,NA,CAWKLVEQFF,TGTGCCTGGAAGTTAGTTGAGCAGTTCTTC
TRBV7-2,NA,TRBJ2-1,NA,CASSLGTPNEQFF,TGTGCCAGCAGCTTAGGGACCCCTAATGAGCAGTTCTTC
TRBV2,NA,TRBJ2-1,few,CASSGEGYNEQFF,TGTGCCAGCAGTGGTGAGGGGTACAATGAGCAGTTCTTC
TRBV5-5,TRBD2,TRBJ2-1,many,CASSNLAGAYNEQFF,TGTGCCAGCAGCAACCTAGCGGGGGCCTACAATGAGCAGTTCTTC
TRBV7-2,NA,TRBJ1-2,few,CASSPRQGPKAAGYTF,TGTGCCAGCAGCCCCAGGCAGGGGCCTAAGGCCGCGGGCTACACCTTC
TRBV4-1,TRBD1,TRBJ1-2,few,CASSGDRMDLYTF,TGCGCCAGCAGCGGGGACAGGATGGATCTCTACACCTTC
TRBV5-1,TRBD1,TRBJ1-5,few,CASSPGQGTISNQPQHF,TGCGCCAGCAGCCCCGGACAGGGGACGATTAGCAATCAGCCCCAGCATTTT
TRBV7-9,NA,TRBJ2-1,NA,CASSPRVSGPPYNEQFF,TGTGCCAGCAGCCCTCGAGTTAGCGGACCCCCCTACAATGAGCAGTTCTTC
TRBV5-4,NA,TRBJ1-2,few,CASSLISGGLPRYGYTF,TGTGCCAGCAGCCTTATATCTGGGGGACTACCACGCTATGGCTACACCTTC
TRBV6-5,NA,TRBJ2-3,NA,CASRGGGEDTQYF,TGTGCCAGCAGGGGCGGAGGGGAAGATACGCAGTATTTT
TRBV5-4,NA,TRBJ2-5,NA,CASSHDWTSETQYF,TGTGCCAGCAGCCATGATTGGACAAGCGAGACCCAGTACTTC
TRBV6-5,NA,TRBJ1-5,NA,CASSETGGQPQHF,TGTGCCAGCAGTGAAACAGGCGGTCAGCCCCAGCATTTT
TRBV5-1,NA,TRBJ2-3,NA,CASSPSGSSTDTQYF,TGCGCCAGCAGCCCGAGCGGGTCGAGCACAGATACGCAGTATTTT
TRBV5-5,NA,TRBJ1-4,NA,CASSARFAVTTNEKLFF,TGTGCCAGCAGCGCCCGTTTCGCAGTGACAACTAATGAAAAACTGTTTTTT
TRBV11-3,NA,TRBJ1-6,few,CASSLGSPGGSPLHF,TGTGCCAGCAGCTTAGGTTCGCCCGGGGGGTCACCCCTCCACTTT
TRBV5-6,NA,TRBJ1-6,few,CASSLEATQRSSPLHF,TGTGCCAGCAGCTTGGAGGCAACCCAGAGGAGTTCACCCCTCCACTTT
TRBV29-1,NA,TRBJ1-1,few,CSVDRGSEAFF,TGCAGCGTTGACAGGGGTTCTGAAGCTTTCTTT
TRBV7-2,NA,TRBJ2-6,NA,CASRNSGANVLTF,TGTGCCAGCCGGAACTCTGGGGCCAACGTCCTGACTTTC
TRBV6-5,NA,TRBJ2-5,few,CASGKTGETQYF,TGTGCCAGCGGTAAAACTGGGGAGACCCAGTACTTC
TRBV5-1,TRBD1,TRBJ1-5,NA,CASSFGVGGGQPQHF,TGCGCCAGCAGCTTTGGGGTAGGGGGCGGTCAGCCCCAGCATTTT
TRBV7-9,NA,TRBJ2-1,few,CASSPRGAGYNEQFF,TGTGCCAGCAGCCCGCGCGGGGCGGGTTACAATGAGCAGTTCTTC
TRBV7-3,NA,TRBJ2-2,few,CASRSGTLSGELFF,TGTGCCAGCAGATCCGGGACACTATCCGGGGAGCTGTTTTTT
TRBV18,TRBD1,TRBJ1-5,many,CASSPRQGELPQHF,TGTGCCAGCTCACCAAGACAGGGAGAGTTGCCCCAGCATTTT
TRBV4-3,NA,TRBJ1-1,NA,CASSQDWGGDTEAFF,TGCGCCAGCAGCCAAGATTGGGGCGGCGACACTGAAGCTTTCTTT
TRBV10-3,NA,TRBJ1-2,few,CAISDLLASAYGYTF,TGTGCCATCAGTGACCTCTTAGCCTCGGCCTATGGCTACACCTTC
TRBV7-9,NA,TRBJ1-6,few,CASSFTRGNSPLHF,TGTGCCAGCAGCTTCACGAGGGGTAATTCACCCCTCCACTTT
TRBV27,TRBD2,TRBJ2-5,few,CASSYRLAGGPETQYF,TGTGCCAGCAGTTACAGACTAGCGGGGGGCCCGGAGACCCAGTACTTC
TRBV11-2,NA,TRBJ2-3,NA,CASSLVSRTDTQYF,TGTGCCAGCAGCTTAGTCAGCCGCACAGATACGCAGTATTTT
TRBV29-1,NA,TRBJ2-1,few,CSVAGMGEQFF,TGCAGCGTTGCGGGGATGGGTGAGCAGTTCTTC
TRBV6-1,NA,TRBJ2-7,NA,CASSQNKQQYF,TGTGCCAGCAGTCAAAACAAGCAGCAGTACTTC
TRBV9,NA,TRBJ2-1,NA,CASSVDGGNEQFF,TGTGCCAGCAGCGTAGATGGGGGGAATGAGCAGTTCTTC
TRBV20-1,TRBD1,TRBJ1-2,NA,CSAPGQEGYTF,TGCAGTGCCCCGGGACAGGAAGGCTACACCTTC
TRBV7-2,TRBD2,TRBJ2-7,NA,CASSPSGGVAYEQYF,TGTGCCAGCAGCCCAAGCGGGGGGGTAGCCTACGAGCAGTACTTC
TRBV18,NA,TRBJ1-1,NA,CASSPGPGRMTEAFF,TGTGCCAGCTCACCGGGGCCGGGGAGAATGACTGAAGCTTTCTTT
TRBV4-1,NA,TRBJ1-5,NA,CASSQDSGVGRINQPQHF,TGCGCCAGCAGCCAAGACTCGGGGGTGGGTCGGATCAATCAGCCCCAGCATTTT
TRBV6-6,TRBD2,TRBJ2-1,NA,CASSTTSGSYEQFF,TGTGCCAGCAGTACGACTAGCGGGAGCTATGAGCAGTTCTTC